One sample yielded the 5 T cell receptor beta chains listed below, sequenced in a study of blood T cell repertoires in COVID-19. Method: immunoSEQ multiplex PCR; TCRdb's copy keeps in-frame clones and lacks some. There are a few hundred thousand clones in the sample; nearly 90% occur only once, and 9.4% lies in the top ten. The sequencing input was peripheral blood. Receptor source: a man younger than 30 with active or convalescent COVID-19.

CDR3 nucleotide sequence: TGTGCCAGCAGCTTAGTTCTGGGGCCAGATACGCAGTATTTT. Amino acids: CASSLVLGPDTQYF. The V call is TRBV13, the J call TRBJ2-3, with D possibly matching TRBD1 (5 bases). Germline CDR1 is PRHDT and CDR2 is FYEKMQ (reference sequence). CDR3 size: 14 residues. Trimming took 1 base from V and 4 from J, leaving 9 bases between them.

The chain joins TRBV27 to TRBJ1-5; D call uncertain. CDR3 size: 15 residues. The V gene's germline CDR1 is MNHEY and CDR2 SMNVEV (reference sequence). Trimming removed 2 bases from V and 3 bases from J, with 11 bases in between. CDR3 coding DNA: TGTGCCAGCAGTTTAGGCAGAGGATTCAATCAGCCCCAGCATTTT. Encoded protein: CASSLGRGFNQPQHF.

This clone was observed a single time. The chain employs TRBV25-1 and TRBJ2-2; 11 bases match TRBD2. In germline, CDR1 is MGHDK, CDR2 SYGVNS. The J segment lost 5 bases and the V segment lost 7 bases, leaving 12 bases of the junction unmatched. The CDR3 length is 17 residues. CDR3 bases: TGTGCCAGCACCGGGACTAGCGGTAGGATAGGTACCGGGGAGCTGTTTTTT. Translated, it gives CASTGTSGRIGTGELFF.

J is TRBJ1-3 and V is TRBV29-1, with TRBD1 as a possible D gene (5 bases). The germline V gene encodes CDR1 SQVTM and CDR2 ANQGSEA. The ends were cut back, 4 bases at V and 1 base at J, with 5 bases in the middle. The CDR3 is 12 amino acids. CDR3 coding DNA: TGCAGCGTTGGACAGTCTGGAAACACCATATATTTT. Translating it yields CSVGQSGNTIYF.

CDR3 in amino acids: CASSGGNQPQHF. CDR3 coding DNA: TGTGCCAGCAGTGGAGGTAACCAGCCCCAGCATTTT. The chain combines TRBV12-3 or TRBV12-4 with TRBJ1-5; D remains unclear. The V gene lost 5 bases and the J gene lost 7 bases, with 9 bases spanning the gap. CDR3 length: 12 residues.